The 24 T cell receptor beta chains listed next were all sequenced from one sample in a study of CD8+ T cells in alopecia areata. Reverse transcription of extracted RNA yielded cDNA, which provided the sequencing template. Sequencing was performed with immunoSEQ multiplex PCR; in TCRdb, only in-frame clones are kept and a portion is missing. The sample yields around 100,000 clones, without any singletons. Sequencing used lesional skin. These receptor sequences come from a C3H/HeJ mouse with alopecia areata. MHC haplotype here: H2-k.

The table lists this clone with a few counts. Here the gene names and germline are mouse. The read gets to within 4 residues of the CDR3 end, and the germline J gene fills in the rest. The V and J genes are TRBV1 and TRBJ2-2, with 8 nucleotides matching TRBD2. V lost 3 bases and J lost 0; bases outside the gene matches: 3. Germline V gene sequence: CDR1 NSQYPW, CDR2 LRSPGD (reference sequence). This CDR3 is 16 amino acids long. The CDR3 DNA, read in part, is TGCACCTGCAGTGCCGGGACTGGCTCAAACACCGGG. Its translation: CTCSAGTGSNTG. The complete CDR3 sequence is CTCSAGTGSNTGQLYF.

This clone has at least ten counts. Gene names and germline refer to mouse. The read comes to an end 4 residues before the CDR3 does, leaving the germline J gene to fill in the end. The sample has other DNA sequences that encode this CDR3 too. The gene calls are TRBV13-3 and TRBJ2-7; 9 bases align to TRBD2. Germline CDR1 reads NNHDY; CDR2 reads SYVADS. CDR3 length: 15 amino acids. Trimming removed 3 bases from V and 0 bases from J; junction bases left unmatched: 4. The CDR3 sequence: CASSAGTGSSYEQYF. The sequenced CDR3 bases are TGTGCCAGCAGTGCTGGGACTGGGAGCTCCTAT.

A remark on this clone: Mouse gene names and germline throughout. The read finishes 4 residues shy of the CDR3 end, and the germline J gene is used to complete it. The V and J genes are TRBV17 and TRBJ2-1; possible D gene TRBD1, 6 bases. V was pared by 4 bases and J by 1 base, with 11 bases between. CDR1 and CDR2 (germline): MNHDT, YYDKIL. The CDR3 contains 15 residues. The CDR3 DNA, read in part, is TGTGCTAGCAGTAAAACCGGGACAAACTATGCT. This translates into CASSKTGTNYA. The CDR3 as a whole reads CASSKTGTNYAEQFF.

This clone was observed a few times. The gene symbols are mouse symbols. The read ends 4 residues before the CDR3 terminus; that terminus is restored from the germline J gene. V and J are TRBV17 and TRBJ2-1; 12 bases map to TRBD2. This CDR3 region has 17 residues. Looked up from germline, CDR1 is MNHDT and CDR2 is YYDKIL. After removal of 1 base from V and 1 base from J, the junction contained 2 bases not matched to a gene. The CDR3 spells CASSRVGTGGNYAEQFF. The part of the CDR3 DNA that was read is TGTGCTAGCAGTAGAGTTGGGACTGGGGGGAACTATGCT.

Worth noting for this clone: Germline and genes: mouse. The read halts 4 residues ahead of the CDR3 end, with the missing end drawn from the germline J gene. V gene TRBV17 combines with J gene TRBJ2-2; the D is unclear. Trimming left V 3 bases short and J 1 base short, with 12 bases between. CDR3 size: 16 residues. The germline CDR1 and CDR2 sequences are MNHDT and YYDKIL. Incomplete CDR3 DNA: TGTGCTAGCAGTAGTTACCAGGAAAAAAACACCGGG. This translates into CASSSYQEKNTG. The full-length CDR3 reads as CASSSYQEKNTGQLYF.

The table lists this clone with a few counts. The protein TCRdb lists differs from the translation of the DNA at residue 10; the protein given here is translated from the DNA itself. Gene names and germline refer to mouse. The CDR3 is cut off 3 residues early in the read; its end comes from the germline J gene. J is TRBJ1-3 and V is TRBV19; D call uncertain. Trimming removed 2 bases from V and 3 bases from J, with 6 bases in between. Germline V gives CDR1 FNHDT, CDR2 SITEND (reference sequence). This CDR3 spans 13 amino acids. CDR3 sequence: CASSIRHGNTLYF. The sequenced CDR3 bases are TGTGCCAGCAGTATCAGACATGGAAATACG. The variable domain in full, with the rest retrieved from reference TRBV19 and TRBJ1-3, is GGIITQTPKFLIGQEGQKLTLKCQQNFNHDTMYWYRQDSGKGLRLIYYSITENDLQKGDLSEGYDASREKKSSFSLTVTSAQKNEMAVFLCASSIRHGNTLYFGEGSRLIVV.

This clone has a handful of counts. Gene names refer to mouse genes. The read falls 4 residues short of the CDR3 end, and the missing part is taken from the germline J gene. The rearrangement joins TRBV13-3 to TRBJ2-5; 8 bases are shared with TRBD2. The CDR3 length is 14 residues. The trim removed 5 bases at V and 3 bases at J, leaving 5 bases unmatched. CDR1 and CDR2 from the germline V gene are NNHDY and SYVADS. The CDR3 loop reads CASRVGGDQDTQYF. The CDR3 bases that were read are TGTGCCAGCAGAGTTGGGGGGGATCAAGAC.

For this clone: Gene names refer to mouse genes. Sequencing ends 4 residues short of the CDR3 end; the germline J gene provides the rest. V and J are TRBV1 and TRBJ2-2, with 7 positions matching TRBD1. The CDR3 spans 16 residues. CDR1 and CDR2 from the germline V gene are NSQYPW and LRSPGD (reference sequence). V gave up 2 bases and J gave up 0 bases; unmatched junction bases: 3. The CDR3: CTCSAYRGSNTGQLYF. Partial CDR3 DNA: TGCACCTGCAGTGCATACAGGGGCTCAAACACCGGG.

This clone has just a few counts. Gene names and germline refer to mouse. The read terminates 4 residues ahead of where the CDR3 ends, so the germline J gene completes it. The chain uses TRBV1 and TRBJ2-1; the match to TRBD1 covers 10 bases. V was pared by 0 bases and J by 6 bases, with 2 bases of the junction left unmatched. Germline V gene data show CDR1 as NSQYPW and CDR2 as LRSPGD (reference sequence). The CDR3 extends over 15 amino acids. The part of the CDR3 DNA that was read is TGCACCTGCAGTGCAGACGACAGGGGGCGTGCT. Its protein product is CTCSADDRGRA. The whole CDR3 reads CTCSADDRGRAEQFF.

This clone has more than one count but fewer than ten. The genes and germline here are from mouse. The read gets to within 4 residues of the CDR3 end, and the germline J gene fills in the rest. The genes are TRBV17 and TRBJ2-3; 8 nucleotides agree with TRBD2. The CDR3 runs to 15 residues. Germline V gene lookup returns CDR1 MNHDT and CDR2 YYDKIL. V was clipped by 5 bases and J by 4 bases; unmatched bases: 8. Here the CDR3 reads CASSLNWGRPETLYF. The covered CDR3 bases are TGTGCTAGCAGTCTAAACTGGGGGAGGCCAGAA. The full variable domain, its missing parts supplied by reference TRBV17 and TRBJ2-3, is DTTVKQNPRYKLARVGKPVNLICSQTMNHDTMYWYQKKPNQAPKLLLFYYDKILNREADTFEKFQSSRPNNSFCSLYIGSAGLEYSAMYLCASSLNWGRPETLYFGSGTRLTVL.

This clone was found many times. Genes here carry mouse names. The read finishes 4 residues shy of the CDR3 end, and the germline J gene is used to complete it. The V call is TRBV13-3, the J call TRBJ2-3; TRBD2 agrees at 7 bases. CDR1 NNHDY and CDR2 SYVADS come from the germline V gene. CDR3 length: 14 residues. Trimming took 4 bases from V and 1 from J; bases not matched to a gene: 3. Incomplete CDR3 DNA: TGTGCCAGCAGTTCTGACTGGGGTGCAGAA. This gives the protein CASSSDWGAE. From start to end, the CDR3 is CASSSDWGAETLYF.

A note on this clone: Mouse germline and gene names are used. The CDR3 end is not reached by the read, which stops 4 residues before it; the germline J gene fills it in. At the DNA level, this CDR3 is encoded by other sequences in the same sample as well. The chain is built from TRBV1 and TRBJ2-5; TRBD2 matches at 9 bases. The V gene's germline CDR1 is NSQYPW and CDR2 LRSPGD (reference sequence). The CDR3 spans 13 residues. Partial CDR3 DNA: TGCACCTGCAGGCGGACTGGGGAAGAC. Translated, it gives CTCRRTGED. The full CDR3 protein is CTCRRTGEDTQYF.

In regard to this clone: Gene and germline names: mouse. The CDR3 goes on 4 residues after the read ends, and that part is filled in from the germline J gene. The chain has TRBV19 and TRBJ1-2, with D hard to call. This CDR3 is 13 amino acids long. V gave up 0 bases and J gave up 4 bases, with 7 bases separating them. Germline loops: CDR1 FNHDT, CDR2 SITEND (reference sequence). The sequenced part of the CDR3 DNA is TGTGCCAGCAGTATAGAGAGGTTCTCC. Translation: CASSIERFS. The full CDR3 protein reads CASSIERFSDYTF.

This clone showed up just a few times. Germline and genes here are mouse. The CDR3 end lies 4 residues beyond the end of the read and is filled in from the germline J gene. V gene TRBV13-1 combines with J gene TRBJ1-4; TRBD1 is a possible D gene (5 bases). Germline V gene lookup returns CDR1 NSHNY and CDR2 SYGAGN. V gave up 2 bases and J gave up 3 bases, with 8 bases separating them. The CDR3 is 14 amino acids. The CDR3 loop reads CASSDRVANERLFF. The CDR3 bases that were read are TGTGCCAGCAGTGACAGGGTGGCCAACGAA. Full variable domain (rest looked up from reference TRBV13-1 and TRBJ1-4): EAAVTQSPRNKVTVTGGNVTLSCRQTNSHNYMYWYRQDTGHGLRLIHYSYGAGNLRIGDVPDGYKATRTTQEDFFLLLELASPSQTSLYFCASSDRVANERLFFGHGTKLSVL.

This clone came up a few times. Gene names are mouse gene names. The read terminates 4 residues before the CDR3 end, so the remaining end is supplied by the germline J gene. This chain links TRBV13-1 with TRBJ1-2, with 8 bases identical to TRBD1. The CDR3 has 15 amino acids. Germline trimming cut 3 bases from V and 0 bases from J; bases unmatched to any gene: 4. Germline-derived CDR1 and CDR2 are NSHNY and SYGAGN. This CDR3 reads CASSGPQGANSDYTF. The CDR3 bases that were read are TGTGCCAGCAGTGGTCCACAGGGGGCAAACTCC.

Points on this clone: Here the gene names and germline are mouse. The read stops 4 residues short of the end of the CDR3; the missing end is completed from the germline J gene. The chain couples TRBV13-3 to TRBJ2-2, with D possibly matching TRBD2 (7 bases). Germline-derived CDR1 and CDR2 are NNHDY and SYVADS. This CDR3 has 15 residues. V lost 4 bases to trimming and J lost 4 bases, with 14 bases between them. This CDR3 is CASSPLGAPTGQLYF. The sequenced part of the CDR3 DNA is TGTGCCAGCAGTCCCCTGGGGGCCCCCACCGGG.

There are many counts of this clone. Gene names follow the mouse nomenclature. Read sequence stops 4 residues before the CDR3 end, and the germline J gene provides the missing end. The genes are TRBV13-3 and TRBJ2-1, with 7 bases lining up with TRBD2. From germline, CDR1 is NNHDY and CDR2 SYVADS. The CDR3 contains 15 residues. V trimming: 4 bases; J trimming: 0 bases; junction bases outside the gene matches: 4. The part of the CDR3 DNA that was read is TGTGCCAGCAGTTCCGACTGGGTTAACTATGCT. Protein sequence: CASSSDWVNYA. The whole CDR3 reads CASSSDWVNYAEQFF.

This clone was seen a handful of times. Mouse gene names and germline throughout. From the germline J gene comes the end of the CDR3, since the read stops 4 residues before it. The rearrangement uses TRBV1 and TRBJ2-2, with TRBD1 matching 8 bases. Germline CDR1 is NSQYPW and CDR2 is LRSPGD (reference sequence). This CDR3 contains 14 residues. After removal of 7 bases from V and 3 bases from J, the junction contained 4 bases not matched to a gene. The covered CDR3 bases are TGCACCTGCATCGGACAGGGATACACCGGG. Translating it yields CTCIGQGYTG. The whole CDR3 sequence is CTCIGQGYTGQLYF.

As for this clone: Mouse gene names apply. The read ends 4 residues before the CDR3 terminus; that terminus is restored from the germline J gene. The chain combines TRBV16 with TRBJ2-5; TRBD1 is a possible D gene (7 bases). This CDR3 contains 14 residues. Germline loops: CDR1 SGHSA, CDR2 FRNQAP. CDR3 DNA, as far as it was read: TGTGCAAGCAGCTTTAGAGGGGGCTGGGAC. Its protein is CASSFRGGWD. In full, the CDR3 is CASSFRGGWDTQYF.

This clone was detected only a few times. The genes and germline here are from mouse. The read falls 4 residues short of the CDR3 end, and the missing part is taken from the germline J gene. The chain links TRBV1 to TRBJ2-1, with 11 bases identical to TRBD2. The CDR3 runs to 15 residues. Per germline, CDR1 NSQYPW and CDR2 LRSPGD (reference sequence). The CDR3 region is CTCSAEWDWGAEQFF. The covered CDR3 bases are TGCACCTGCAGTGCAGAATGGGACTGGGGGGCT.

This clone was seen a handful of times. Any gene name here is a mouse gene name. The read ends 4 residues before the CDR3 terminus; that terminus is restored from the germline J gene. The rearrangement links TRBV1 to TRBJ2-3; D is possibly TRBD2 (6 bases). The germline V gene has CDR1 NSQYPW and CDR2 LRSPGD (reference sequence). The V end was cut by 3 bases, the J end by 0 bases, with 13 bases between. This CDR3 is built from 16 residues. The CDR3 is CTCSARTGLSAETLYF. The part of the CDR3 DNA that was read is TGCACCTGCAGTGCCCGAACGGGACTTAGTGCAGAA.

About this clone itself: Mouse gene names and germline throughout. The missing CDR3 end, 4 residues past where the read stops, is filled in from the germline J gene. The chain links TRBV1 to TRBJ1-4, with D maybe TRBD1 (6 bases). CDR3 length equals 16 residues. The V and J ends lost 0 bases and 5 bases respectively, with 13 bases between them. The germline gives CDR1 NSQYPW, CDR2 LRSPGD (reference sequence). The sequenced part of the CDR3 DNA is TGCACCTGCAGTGCAGATCCGGGGGGCTCAAACGAA. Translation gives CTCSADPGGSNE. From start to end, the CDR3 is CTCSADPGGSNERLFF.

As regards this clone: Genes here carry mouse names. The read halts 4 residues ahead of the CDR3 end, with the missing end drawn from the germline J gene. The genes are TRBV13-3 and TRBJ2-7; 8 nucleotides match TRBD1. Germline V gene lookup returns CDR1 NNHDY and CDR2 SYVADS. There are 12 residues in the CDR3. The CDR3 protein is CASRQGAHEQYF. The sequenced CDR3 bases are TGTGCCAGCAGGCAGGGGGCGCAT.

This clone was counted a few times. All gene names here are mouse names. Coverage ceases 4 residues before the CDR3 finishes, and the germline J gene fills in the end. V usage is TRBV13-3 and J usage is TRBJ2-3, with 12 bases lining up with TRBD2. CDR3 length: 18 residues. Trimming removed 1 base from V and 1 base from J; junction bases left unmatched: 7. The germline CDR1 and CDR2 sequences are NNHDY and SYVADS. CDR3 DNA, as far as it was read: TGTGCCAGCAGTGATCGGGACTGGGGGGCTCTAGGTGCAGAA. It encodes CASSDRDWGALGAE. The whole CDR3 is CASSDRDWGALGAETLYF.